The 30 T cell receptor beta chains reported below all come from one sample, sequenced in a study of control samples from healthy donors and cancer patients. Libraries were prepared by immunoSEQ multiplex PCR; TCRdb keeps only in-frame clonotypes and omits some of them. The sample consists of roughly 38,000 clones, around 90% of them appearing once. The specimen was blood. The receptors come from a woman in her forties or fifties in good health.

The chain's CDR3 is CASSVGLGQGTEAFF. DNA of the CDR3: TGTGCCAGCAGCGTAGGACTGGGGCAGGGGACTGAAGCTTTCTTT. The gene calls are TRBV9 and TRBJ1-1; weak D call: TRBD1 (6 bases). The V gene's germline CDR1 is SGDLS and CDR2 YYNGEE. The CDR3 sequence is 15 residues long. The V end was cut by 0 bases, the J end by 5 bases, with 14 bases between.

This chain connects TRBV28 to TRBJ1-5, with D tentatively TRBD1 (6 bases). V lost 7 bases and J 3 bases, leaving 13 bases between the germline ends. Looked up from germline, CDR1 is MDHEN and CDR2 is SYDVKM. CDR3 length: 14 residues. In DNA, the CDR3 is TGTGCCAGCATCCCGGACAGCCCCAATCAGCCCCAGCATTTT. It codes for CASIPDSPNQPQHF.

V is TRBV18 and J is TRBJ1-1; D is possibly TRBD1 (5 bases). The germline V and J ends were trimmed by 1 base and 2 bases, with 17 bases remaining between them. Germline CDR1 and CDR2: KGHSH and LQKENI. CDR3 length equals 17 residues. CDR3 protein: CASSPRQGAGRNTEAFF. The CDR3 coding sequence is TGTGCCAGCTCACCACGGCAGGGTGCGGGTCGCAACACTGAAGCTTTCTTT.

The rearrangement links TRBV15 to TRBJ2-3; 8 positions agree with TRBD2. The CDR3 covers 13 residues. Germline-derived CDR1 and CDR2 are LNHNV and YYDKDF (reference sequence). V dropped 9 bases and J dropped 4; count of bases not matched to a gene: 6. CDR3 nucleotides: TGTGCCACGGGACTAGTGTTGTCAGATACGCAGTATTTT. It specifies CATGLVLSDTQYF.

The chain combines TRBV24-1 with TRBJ1-6; D is undetermined. This CDR3 region has 17 residues. V was cut by 4 bases and J by 7 bases, with 19 bases left in between. Germline values: CDR1 KGHDR, CDR2 SFDVKD. CDR3 nucleotide sequence: TGTGCCACCAGTGAACCCCGGGCCAGCCTGGGGAATTCACCCCTCCACTTT. Translation gives CATSEPRASLGNSPLHF.

This clone was recorded once. The chain couples TRBV11-2 to TRBJ1-4, with D unresolved. The germline V gene encodes CDR1 SGHAT and CDR2 FQNNGV. This CDR3 spans 15 amino acids. Trimming shortened V by 5 bases and J by 0 bases, and 10 bases separated the two germline ends. In nucleotides, the CDR3 is TGTGCCAGCAGCGACCAAGTAGCAACTAATGAAAAACTGTTTTTT. Translating it yields CASSDQVATNEKLFF.

This clone has only one observation. The chain carries TRBV11-2 and TRBJ1-1; the match to TRBD1 covers 8 bases. The CDR3 has 16 amino acids. V gave up 3 bases and J gave up 2 bases; unmatched junction bases: 8. Germline CDR1 reads SGHAT; CDR2 reads FQNNGV. DNA for the CDR3: TGTGCCAGCAGCTTCCAGCCCGGACAGGGAAACACTGAAGCTTTCTTT. This translates into CASSFQPGQGNTEAFF.

The chain uses TRBV29-1 and TRBJ1-2; D is undetermined. V was trimmed by 0 bases and J by 7 bases, leaving 15 bases between them. Per germline, CDR1 SQVTM and CDR2 ANQGSEA. The CDR3 has 14 residues. The CDR3 is CSVEDLPGVGGYTF. The CDR3 bases are TGCAGCGTTGAAGATCTTCCCGGGGTTGGTGGCTACACCTTC.

The V gene is TRBV12-3 or TRBV12-4, the J gene TRBJ1-2; tentative D call: TRBD1 (5 bases). Deletions cut 6 bases from V and 7 bases from J, with 12 bases between. The CDR3 runs to 12 residues. CDR3 region: CASSIGGTGYTF. The CDR3 region has the DNA TGTGCCAGCAGCATTGGGGGGACTGGCTACACCTTC.

The chain combines TRBV3-1 (or the pseudogene TRBV3-2) with TRBJ1-4; the D gene is possibly TRBD1 (5 bases). Trimming took 2 bases from V and 5 from J, leaving 15 bases between them. Germline V gene lookup returns CDR1 LGHDT and CDR2 YNNKEL (reference sequence). This CDR3 comprises 16 residues. The CDR3 bases are TGTGCCAGCAGCCAAATTGAGACAGTGGACAATGAAAAACTGTTTTTT. Protein: CASSQIETVDNEKLFF.

The J gene is TRBJ1-1, the V gene TRBV30; D not certain. Germline values: CDR1 GTSNPN, CDR2 SVGIG (reference sequence). The CDR3 is made up of 12 amino acids. V was shortened by 2 bases and J by 9 bases, with 13 bases between the two germline ends. The CDR3 DNA reads as TGTGCCTGGAGTAGTCGGGTAGGACAAGCTTTCTTT. It encodes CAWSSRVGQAFF. The whole variable domain, remainder taken from reference TRBV30 and TRBJ1-1, is SQTIHQWPATLVQPVGSPLSLECTVEGTSNPNLYWYRQAAGRGLQLLFYSVGIGQISSEVPQNLSASRPQDRQFILSSKKLLLSDSGFYLCAWSSRVGQAFFGQGTRLTVV.

V and J are TRBV6-5 and TRBJ1-3, with D possibly TRBD1 on 6 matching bases. Germline V gene sequence: CDR1 MNHEY, CDR2 SVGAGI. CDR3 length: 13 amino acids. The V end lost 6 bases, the J end lost 3 bases, and 9 bases lay between the germline ends. The CDR3 DNA reads TGTGCCAGCAGGTCAGGGGATGGAAACACCATATATTTT. Its protein is CASRSGDGNTIYF.

This clone was recorded only once. V is TRBV12-3 or TRBV12-4 and J is TRBJ1-6; D remains ambiguous. Between the trimmed V and J ends, which lost 3 bases and 10 bases, there was a span of 10 bases. The CDR3 spans 13 residues. CDR3 region: CASSFRLSSPLHF. Here the CDR3 DNA reads TGTGCCAGCAGTTTTCGGCTTTCCTCACCCCTCCACTTT.

The chain combines TRBV7-2 with TRBJ1-2; maybe TRBD1 (6 bases). The CDR3 runs 14 residues. Deletions cut 7 bases from V and 10 bases from J, with 22 bases between. Per the germline V gene, CDR1 is SGHTA and CDR2 is FQGNSA. CDR3 residues: CASILERGAGSYTF. The CDR3 coding sequence is TGTGCCAGCATCCTGGAGCGGGGGGCAGGATCCTACACCTTC.

The chain links TRBV7-3 to TRBJ2-3; D may be TRBD2 (6 bases). CDR1 is SGHTA, CDR2 FQGTGA, per germline. This CDR3 region has 14 residues. The V and J ends lost 1 base and 6 bases respectively, with 11 bases between them. CDR3 in amino acids: CASSLSGGLDTQYF. CDR3 nucleotide sequence: TGTGCCAGCAGCTTAAGTGGGGGACTGGATACGCAGTATTTT.

The gene calls are TRBV6-2 or TRBV6-3 and TRBJ2-1; 7 nucleotides line up with TRBD1. The CDR3 extends over 18 amino acids. The V gene's germline CDR1 is MNHEY and CDR2 SVGEGT. V was pared by 4 bases and J by 0 bases, with 12 bases of the junction left unmatched. The CDR3, as DNA: TGTGCCAGCAGTTTCTCTGGGACAGCCCAAAGCTCCTACAATGAGCAGTTCTTC. The encoded protein is CASSFSGTAQSSYNEQFF.

J is TRBJ2-1 and V is TRBV7-7; tentatively, D is TRBD2 (5 bases). The V gene's germline CDR1 is SSHAT and CDR2 FNYEAQ (reference sequence). Trimming pared 1 base from V and 10 bases from J, leaving 17 bases between. There are 15 residues in the CDR3. The CDR3: CASSLDPSSGIEQFF. CDR3 sequence (DNA): TGTGCCAGCAGCTTAGATCCTAGCTCTGGAATAGAGCAGTTCTTC.

The chain joins TRBV5-1 to TRBJ1-1; D perhaps matches TRBD1 (5 bases). V gave up 3 bases and J gave up 2 bases, with 14 bases separating them. The CDR3 contains 15 residues. Germline V gives CDR1 SGHRS, CDR2 YFSETQ. CDR3 in amino acids: CASSSNVQVNTEAFF. CDR3 DNA sequence: TGCGCCAGCAGCTCCAATGTACAGGTTAACACTGAAGCTTTCTTT.

V gene TRBV5-5 combines with J gene TRBJ1-3; D unclear. Germline V gene lookup returns CDR1 SGHKS and CDR2 YYEKEE (reference sequence). Trimming left V 0 bases short and J 0 bases short, with 10 bases between. The CDR3 spans 16 residues. The CDR3 DNA sequence: TGTGCCAGCAGCTTGGGGCAGGTCCTCTCTGGAAACACCATATATTTT. Protein sequence: CASSLGQVLSGNTIYF.

The rearrangement links TRBV27 to TRBJ2-5; D not certain. This CDR3 has 11 amino acids. Germline CDR1 and CDR2: MNHEY and SMNVEV (reference sequence). Deletions cut 5 bases from V and 2 bases from J, with 3 bases between. The CDR3 protein is CASSPQETQYF. The CDR3 nucleotides read TGTGCCAGCAGTCCTCAAGAGACCCAGTACTTC.

V gene TRBV4-1 combines with J gene TRBJ2-5; D might be TRBD1 (7 bases). CDR3 size: 15 residues. Trimming stripped 1 base from V and 4 bases from J, with 13 bases between. Germline V gene sequence: CDR1 MGHRA, CDR2 YSYEKL. The CDR3 sequence is CASSQGRGRVETQYF. DNA for the CDR3: TGCGCCAGCAGCCAAGGGAGGGGGCGTGTAGAGACCCAGTACTTC.

This chain uses TRBV6-6 with TRBJ1-4; 8 bases fit TRBD1. Per germline, CDR1 MNHNY and CDR2 SVGAGI (reference sequence). The CDR3 extends over 14 amino acids. V dropped 3 bases and J dropped 6; count of bases not matched to a gene: 3. The CDR3 nucleotides are TGTGCCAGCAGTTATGGGGACAGGCATGAAAAACTGTTTTTT. Translated, it gives CASSYGDRHEKLFF.

The V and J genes are TRBV6-2 or TRBV6-3 and TRBJ1-2; TRBD1 is a possible D gene (5 bases). There are 15 residues in the CDR3. Per the germline V gene, CDR1 is MNHEY and CDR2 is SVGEGT. V gave up 3 bases and J gave up 4 bases, with 15 bases separating them. DNA for the CDR3: TGTGCCAGCAGTTATCCCAGCCAGGGCGGCTATGGCTACACCTTC. It yields the protein CASSYPSQGGYGYTF.

V and J are TRBV7-9 and TRBJ1-1; 9 nucleotides align to TRBD1. Trimming removed 5 bases from V and 8 bases from J; junction bases left unmatched: 3. CDR3 size: 12 residues. Germline V gene lookup returns CDR1 SEHNR and CDR2 FQNEAQ (reference sequence). The CDR3 loop is CASSLTGGEAFF. As DNA, the CDR3 is TGTGCCAGCAGCCTGACAGGGGGGGAAGCTTTCTTT.

J is TRBJ2-2 and V is TRBV6-5, with a tentative D call TRBD1 (5 bases). Trimming pared 0 bases from V and 1 base from J, leaving 9 bases between. The germline V gene encodes CDR1 MNHEY and CDR2 SVGAGI. The CDR3 runs 16 residues. The CDR3 DNA sequence: TGTGCCAGCAGTTACTCTGACAGCCTGAACACCGGGGAGCTGTTTTTT. Translation: CASSYSDSLNTGELFF.

The J gene is TRBJ2-7, the V gene TRBV6-2 or TRBV6-3; D is unclear. CDR3 size: 15 residues. CDR1 and CDR2 from the germline V gene are MNHEY and SVGEGT. V was shortened by 2 bases and J by 0 bases, with 11 bases between the two germline ends. The CDR3 DNA is TGTGCCAGCAGTTACGACCGGATTTCCTCCTACGAGCAGTACTTC. Translation: CASSYDRISSYEQYF.

This rearrangement joins TRBV25-1 to TRBJ2-1; D gene unclear. V gave up 4 bases and J gave up 0 bases, with 10 bases separating them. The V gene's germline CDR1 is MGHDK and CDR2 SYGVNS. The CDR3 loop spans 15 amino acids. The CDR3 DNA follows: TGTGCCAGCAGTGGGACCCAAAGCTCCTACAATGAGCAGTTCTTC. The encoded protein is CASSGTQSSYNEQFF.

The chain links TRBV12-3 or TRBV12-4 to TRBJ2-7; possible D gene TRBD1, 6 bases. The V gene lost 5 bases and the J gene lost 9 bases, with 14 bases spanning the gap. The CDR3 has 12 residues. The CDR3 nucleotides are TGTGCCAGCAGTCCTCAGGGGACGGGGCAGTACTTC. It specifies CASSPQGTGQYF.

This rearrangement joins TRBV21-1 to TRBJ2-1; the table's D gene call, TRBD2, was not cross checked with the DNA. TRBV21-1 is a known pseudogene. This CDR3 is 15 amino acids long. The CDR3 coding sequence is TGTGCCAGCAGGAATAGCGGGGGGGTTCTAGGTGAGCAGTTCTTC. Protein sequence: CASRNSGGVLGEQFF.

This chain links TRBV27 with TRBJ2-7; the D is unclear. CDR1 is MNHEY and CDR2 is SMNVEV in the germline V gene (reference sequence). Trimming took 0 bases from V and 5 from J, leaving 8 bases between them. The CDR3 covers 13 residues. The CDR3 loop is CASSLSRPNEQYF. The CDR3 bases are TGTGCCAGCAGTTTATCTCGACCCAACGAGCAGTACTTC.